This T cell receptor (beta chain) was documented in a study of Ad26.COV2.S vaccination and SARS-CoV-2 variants. On the study more broadly: The study gave Ad26.COV2.S intramuscularly, once or twice 56 days apart. Regarding the study as a whole: Quantification of TCR breadth and depth may have yielded underestimates of total T cell responses.

Treatment: some 20 received Ad26.COV2.S at low or high dose, single or two shots; 5 received placebo; per-sample allocation not given. Samples came from day 63 after the first vaccine or placebo injection. Profiling relied on immunoSEQ multiplex PCR, and the TCRdb table lists in-frame clones only, not all of them. The sample shows approximately 350,000 clones, 83% of them seen only once. This CDR3 spans 14 amino acids. Germline CDR1 LGHNA, CDR2 YNFKEQ. Trimming cost V 0 bases and J 5 bases, with 8 bases left between them. About this clone: Its antigen is currently unknown.

The chain has TRBV4-2 and TRBJ1-5; D uncertain. This clonotype was sampled from a person aged 18-65 years who received the Ad26.COV2.S COVID-19 vaccine or a placebo. The starting material was peripheral blood, obtained in a trial of Ad26.COV2.S vaccine versus placebo. The CDR3 spells CASSQEWRDQPQHF. CDR3 in DNA: TGTGCCAGCAGCCAAGAATGGCGAGATCAGCCCCAGCATTTT.